This T cell receptor (beta chain) was identified in a study of graft-versus-host responses after intestinal transplantation. Study context: Recipients got multivisceral, liver-intestinal, or isolated intestinal transplants. Anti-thymocyte globulin induction was given to all recipients, followed by tacrolimus and steroids for three to four years. Study results and caveats: After transplant, early declines in HvG clones were associated with peak levels of circulating GvH clones. Detected in recipient marrow were GvH clones, some of which were first observed in ileum or blood.

This CDR3 region has 14 residues. V lost 2 bases and J 1 base, leaving 9 bases between the germline ends. Germline V lookup: CDR1 SGDLS, CDR2 YYNGEE. Libraries were prepared by immunoSEQ multiplex PCR; TCRdb keeps only in-frame clonotypes and omits some of them. The sample lists approximately 24,000 clones; roughly 88% were seen once. In the case of this clone: The antigen is undetermined.

This chain uses TRBV9 with TRBJ1-1; D not certain. The input for sequencing was PBMCs, taken roughly 68 weeks after intestinal transplant. The clonotype comes from a human patient who received an intestinal transplant, so some T cells may come from the graft donor. The CDR3 loop is CASSVIDRNTEAFF. In DNA form, the CDR3 reads TGTGCCAGCAGCGTGATTGACCGGAACACTGAAGCTTTCTTT.